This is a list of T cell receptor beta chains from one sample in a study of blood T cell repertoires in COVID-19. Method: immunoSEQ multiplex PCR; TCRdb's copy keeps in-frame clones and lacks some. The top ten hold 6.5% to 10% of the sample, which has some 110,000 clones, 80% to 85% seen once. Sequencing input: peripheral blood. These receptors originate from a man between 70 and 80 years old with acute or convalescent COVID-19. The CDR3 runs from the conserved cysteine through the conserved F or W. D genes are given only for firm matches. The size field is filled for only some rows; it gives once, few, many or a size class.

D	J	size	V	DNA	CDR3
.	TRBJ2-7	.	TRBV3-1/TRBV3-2	TGTGCCAGCAGCCACAGGGCCTACGAGCAGTACTTC	CASSHRAYEQYF
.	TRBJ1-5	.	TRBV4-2	TGTGCCAGCAGCCAAGAGGCGGGCTATAGCAATCAGCCCCAGCATTTT	CASSQEAGYSNQPQHF
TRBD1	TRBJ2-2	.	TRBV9	TGTGCCAGCAGCCCGCGGACAGGCAACACCGGGGAGCTGTTTTTT	CASSPRTGNTGELFF
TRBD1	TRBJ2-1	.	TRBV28	TGTGCCAGCAGTTCGCAGGGACAGGTCGTCGACAATGAGCAGTTCTTC	CASSSQGQVVDNEQFF
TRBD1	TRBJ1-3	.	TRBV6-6	TGTGCCAGCAGTTCAGGACAGGGACTTGGAAACACCATATATTTT	CASSSGQGLGNTIYF
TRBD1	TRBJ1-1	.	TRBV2	TGTGCCAGCAGTATCGGGACAGGGCGCCTCACTGAAGCTTTCTTT	CASSIGTGRLTEAFF
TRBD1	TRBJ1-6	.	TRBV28	TGTGCCAGCAGGCCGGGACAGACTAATTCACCCCTCCACTTT	CASRPGQTNSPLHF
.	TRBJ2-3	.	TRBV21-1	TGTGCCAGCAGACGACAGGAAAGCACAGATACGCAGTATTTT	CASRRQESTDTQYF
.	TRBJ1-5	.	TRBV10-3	TGTGCCATCAGTGAGTCGACAGCGGGAAATCAGCCCCAGCATTTT	CAISESTAGNQPQHF
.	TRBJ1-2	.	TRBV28	TGTGCCAGCATGCGGGGCTGGCTCTATGGCTACACCTTC	CASMRGWLYGYTF
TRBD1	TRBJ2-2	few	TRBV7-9	TGTGCCAGCAGTAGTTACAGGGGAAACACCGGGGAGCTGTTTTTT	CASSSYRGNTGELFF
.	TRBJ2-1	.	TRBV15	TGTGCCACCAGCAGAGATTTCGACAGAAATGAGCAGTTCTTC	CATSRDFDRNEQFF
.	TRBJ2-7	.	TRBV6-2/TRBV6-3	TGTGCCAGCAGCCCGAGGGAGAGGGCCTACGAGCAGTACTTC	CASSPRERAYEQYF
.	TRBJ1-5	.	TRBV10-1	TGCGCCAGCAGTGAAAGCGGGAATCAGCCCCAGCATTTT	CASSESGNQPQHF
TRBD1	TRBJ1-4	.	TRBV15	TGTGCCACCAGCAGGGCGTTGACAGGGGGTGAAAAACTGTTTTTT	CATSRALTGGEKLFF
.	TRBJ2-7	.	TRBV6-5	TGTGCCAGCAGTCTTTCCGGGACATTACAATACGAGCAGTACTTC	CASSLSGTLQYEQYF
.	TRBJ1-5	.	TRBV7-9	TGTGCCAGCAGCCGGTATAGCAATCAGCCCCAGCATTTT	CASSRYSNQPQHF
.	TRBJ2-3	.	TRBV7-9	TGTGCCAGCAGCCCCCTCCGGGACAAAGATACGCAGTATTTT	CASSPLRDKDTQYF
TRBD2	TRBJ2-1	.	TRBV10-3	TGTGCCATCAGGCCTAGCGGAGCCCGGGGCTACAATGAGCAGTTCTTC	CAIRPSGARGYNEQFF
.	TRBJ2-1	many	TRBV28	TGTGCCAGCAGGTCTACGGGGGACAATGAGCAGTTCTTC	CASRSTGDNEQFF
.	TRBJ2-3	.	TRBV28	TGTGCCAGCACCGTGAGCGGGACAGGAATCTCGCGGAGTTGGCAGTATTTT	CASTVSGTGISRSWQYF
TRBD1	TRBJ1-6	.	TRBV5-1	TGCGCCAGCAGCTCGGGCGTTGGGACAGGGGATTCACCCCTCCACTTT	CASSSGVGTGDSPLHF
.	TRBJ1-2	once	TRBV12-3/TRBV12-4	TGTGCCAGCAGTTTAACAGGAAACTATGGCTACACCTTC	CASSLTGNYGYTF
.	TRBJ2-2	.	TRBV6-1	TGTGCCAGCAGTGAAGCCGTGGGGGCGGCCGGGGAGCTGTTTTTT	CASSEAVGAAGELFF
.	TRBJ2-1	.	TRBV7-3	TGTGCCAGCAGCCCGAGTCGAGACTACAATGAGCAGTTCTTC	CASSPSRDYNEQFF
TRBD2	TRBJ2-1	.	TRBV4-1	TGCGCCAGCAGCCAAGTAGGGGAACTAGCGGGAGGAAGCAATGAGCAGTTCTTC	CASSQVGELAGGSNEQFF
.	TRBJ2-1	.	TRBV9	TGTGCCAGCAGCGTAGGGCAGGGGAGAGGGGCCTGGGTCTTC	CASSVGQGRGAWVF
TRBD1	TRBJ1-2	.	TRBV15	TGTGCCACCAGCACTGAGGGGGCAGGGCCACATGGCTACACCTTC	CATSTEGAGPHGYTF
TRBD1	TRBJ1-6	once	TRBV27	TGTGCCAGCACTCAGACAGGGGATAATTCACCCCTCCACTTT	CASTQTGDNSPLHF
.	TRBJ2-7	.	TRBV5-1	TGCGCCAGCAGCTTGGAGGGGAACTCCTACGAGCAGTACTTC	CASSLEGNSYEQYF
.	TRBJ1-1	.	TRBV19	TGTGCCAGTAGTATTTCTTTGAACACTGAAGCTTTCTTT	CASSISLNTEAFF
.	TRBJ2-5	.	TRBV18	TGTGCCAGCTCACCGTGGTTAACGGGGAACCAAGAGACCCAGTACTTC	CASSPWLTGNQETQYF
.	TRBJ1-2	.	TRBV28	TGTGCCAGCAGAGAGAATAACTATGGCTACACCTTC	CASRENNYGYTF
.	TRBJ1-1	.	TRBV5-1	TGCGCCAGCAGCGACGACCCCGGGGGGTGGACTGAAGCTTTCTTT	CASSDDPGGWTEAFF
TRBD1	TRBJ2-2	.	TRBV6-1	TGTGCCAGCAGTGAAGCGCTAGGGACAGGCACCGGGGAGCTGTTTTTT	CASSEALGTGTGELFF
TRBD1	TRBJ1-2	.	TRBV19	TGTGCCAGTAGTCCCCTTGACAGGGGGTTAAGCTACACCTTC	CASSPLDRGLSYTF
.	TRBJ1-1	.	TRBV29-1	TGCAGCGTTCGGGGGGCCGGGGGGAACACTGAAGCTTTCTTT	CSVRGAGGNTEAFF
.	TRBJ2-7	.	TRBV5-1	TGCGCCAGCAGCTGGGCAATTGTCCAGGCCGGGGACGAGCAGTACTTC	CASSWAIVQAGDEQYF
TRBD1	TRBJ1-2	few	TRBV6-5	TGTGCCTGCAGGGACAGAGCTAACTATGGCTACACCTTC	CACRDRANYGYTF
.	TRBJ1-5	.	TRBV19	TGTGCCAGTACCCTCAAGCCAATGGGCAGTTTCTTTAGTCAGCCCCAGCATTTT	CASTLKPMGSFFSQPQHF
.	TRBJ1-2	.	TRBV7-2	TGTGCCAGCAGCCCGCCTCGGACAGCAGCTAACTATGGCTACACCTTC	CASSPPRTAANYGYTF
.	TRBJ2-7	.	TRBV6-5	TGTGCCAGCAGGAGGGGGTACGAGCAGTACTTC	CASRRGYEQYF
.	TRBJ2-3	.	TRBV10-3	TGTGCCATCAGTCGACAGAGCACAGATACGCAGTATTTT	CAISRQSTDTQYF
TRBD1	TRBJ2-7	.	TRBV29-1	TGCAGCGCCACACGTACAGGGGGCGAGCAGTACTTC	CSATRTGGEQYF
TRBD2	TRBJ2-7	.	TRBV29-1	TGCAGCGTTGAGCAGGGAGGGAACTACGAGCAGTACTTC	CSVEQGGNYEQYF
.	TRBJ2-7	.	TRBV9	TGTGCCAGCAGCGTAGCCGGACAAACGGGTGAGCAGTACTTC	CASSVAGQTGEQYF
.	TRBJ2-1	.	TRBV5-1	TGCGCCAGCAGCTTGGGAGCGCCCAGCTCCTACAATGAGCAGTTCTTC	CASSLGAPSSYNEQFF
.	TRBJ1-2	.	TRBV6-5	TGTGCCAGCACGGACGTACGGACTTATGGCTACACCTTC	CASTDVRTYGYTF
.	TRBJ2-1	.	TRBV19	TGTGCCACTGCCGGCGGGTATGTCCGCGCGAACAGAAACAATGAGCAGTTCTTC	CATAGGYVRANRNNEQFF
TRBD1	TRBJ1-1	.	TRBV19	TGTGCCAGTAGTATAGCTTCCAGGGGGGCTGAAGCTTTCTTT	CASSIASRGAEAFF
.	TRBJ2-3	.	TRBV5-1	TGCGCCAGCAGGGCCCTGGGGGGATTGACAGATACGCAGTATTTT	CASRALGGLTDTQYF
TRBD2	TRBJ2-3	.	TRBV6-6	TGTGCCAGCGGCGCATCTGGACTAGCGGGGGGCGATACGCAGTATTTT	CASGASGLAGGDTQYF
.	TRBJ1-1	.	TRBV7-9	TGTGCCAGCAGCTTAATGGGAGGGGACACTGAAGCTTTCTTT	CASSLMGGDTEAFF
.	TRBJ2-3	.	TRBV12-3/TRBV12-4	TGTGCCAGCAGTTTCCAGGGTCCGCAGTATTTT	CASSFQGPQYF